Listed here are 26 T cell receptor beta chains from one sample, sequenced in a study of beta chain features in type 1 diabetes. Study-level findings and limits: TCRB CDR3s were moderately but significantly shorter in Type 1 diabetes patients in all four CD4+ subsets.

Antigen specificity for these receptors is unknown. Expressed TCRB transcripts were sequenced because the isolated RNA had all been reverse transcribed beforehand. Profiled with immunoSEQ multiplex PCR; TCRdb holds only in-frame clones, not every one. Of some 130,000 clones in the sample, approximately 10% were seen once. The sample taken for sequencing was central memory CD4+ T cells from blood. The origin of the receptors is a young man with type 1 diabetes.

A few counts support this clone. The chain links TRBV7-2 to TRBJ2-1, with a weak D call TRBD1 (6 bases). The CDR3 consists of 15 residues. The germline V gene encodes CDR1 SGHTA and CDR2 FQGNSA. V was trimmed by 1 base and J by 4 bases, leaving 11 bases between them. This CDR3 reads CASSLVRGFYNEQFF. CDR3 in DNA: TGTGCCAGCAGCTTAGTGAGGGGGTTTTACAATGAGCAGTTCTTC.

The V and J genes are TRBV15 and TRBJ1-4; unclear D gene. The CDR3 runs to 15 residues. V was clipped by 0 bases and J by 8 bases, with 13 bases between them. Germline V gene sequence: CDR1 LNHNV, CDR2 YYDKDF (reference sequence). The CDR3, as DNA: TGTGCCACCAGCAGAGATTTAATCTCGCGCGAAAAACTGTTTTTT. Translating it yields CATSRDLISREKLFF. Drawing the rest from reference TRBV15 and TRBJ1-4, the complete variable domain is DAMVIQNPRYQVTQFGKPVTLSCSQTLNHNVMYWYQQKSSQAPKLLFHYYDKDFNNEADTPDNFQSRRPNTSFCFLDIRSPGLGDTAMYLCATSRDLISREKLFFGSGTQLSVL.

J is TRBJ1-1 and V is TRBV28; no firm D call. This CDR3 has 12 residues. The germline V and J ends were trimmed by 3 bases and 7 bases, with 9 bases remaining between them. The germline V gene encodes CDR1 MDHEN and CDR2 SYDVKM. The CDR3 DNA reads TGTGCCAGCAGTTTGAGAAACGTTGAAGCTTTCTTT. It is translated as CASSLRNVEAFF.

This rearrangement joins TRBV10-3 to TRBJ2-7; D is ambiguous. V lost 11 bases to trimming and J lost 2 bases, with 7 bases between them. The germline CDR1 and CDR2 sequences are ENHRY and SYGVKD. This CDR3 has 10 amino acids. Here the CDR3 reads CASRTYEQYF. CDR3 nucleotide sequence: TGTGCCTCCAGAACCTACGAGCAGTACTTC.

There are a few counts of this clone. The chain carries TRBV6-5 and TRBJ1-6; possible D gene TRBD1, 5 bases. In germline, CDR1 is MNHEY, CDR2 SVGAGI. CDR3 length: 14 residues. The ends were cut back, 6 bases at V and 8 bases at J, with 14 bases in the middle. CDR3 region: CASRVTEKYSPLHF. The CDR3 nucleotides are TGTGCCAGCAGGGTGACAGAAAAATATTCACCCCTCCACTTT.

This clone was recorded a few times. V gene TRBV6-5 combines with J gene TRBJ1-1; D unclear. CDR3 length: 15 amino acids. Germline assignment: CDR1 MNHEY and CDR2 SVGAGI. Trimming took 0 bases from V and 1 from J, leaving 9 bases between them. CDR3 bases: TGTGCCAGCAGTTACTCGAGGTGGTCGAACACTGAAGCTTTCTTT. It translates to CASSYSRWSNTEAFF.

The chain is built from TRBV9 and TRBJ2-1, with 9 bases aligning to TRBD2. This CDR3 is built from 13 residues. Germline assignment: CDR1 SGDLS and CDR2 YYNGEE. With 9 bases clipped from V and 5 bases from J, the junction kept 6 bases outside the gene matches. This CDR3 is CATNRGGDNEQFF. The CDR3, as DNA: TGTGCCACCAACCGCGGGGGGGACAATGAGCAGTTCTTC.

J is TRBJ1-1 and V is TRBV25-1; D is possibly TRBD1 (5 bases). CDR1 is MGHDK and CDR2 is SYGVNS in the germline V gene. This CDR3 is built from 14 residues. V gave up 4 bases and J gave up 1 base, with 10 bases separating them. CDR3 nucleotide sequence: TGTGCCAGCAGTGCTGCAGGGTCGAACACTGAAGCTTTCTTT. Translating gives CASSAAGSNTEAFF. Based on the CDR3 plus reference TRBV25-1 and TRBJ1-1, the full variable domain is EADIYQTPRYLVIGTGKKITLECSQTMGHDKMYWYQQDPGMELHLIHYSYGVNSTEKGDLSSESTVSRIRTEHFPLTLESARPSHTSQYLCASSAAGSNTEAFFGQGTRLTVV.

The V and J genes are TRBV27 and TRBJ1-2, with D perhaps TRBD1 (6 bases). With 4 bases removed from V and 4 bases from J, the gap between germline ends came to 16 bases. Germline lookup yields CDR1 MNHEY and CDR2 SMNVEV (reference sequence). This CDR3 region has 15 residues. In DNA form, the CDR3 reads TGTGCCAGCAGTTCCTCAGGGGTCCGTGGCTATGGCTACACCTTC. Translated: CASSSSGVRGYGYTF.

The chain uses TRBV7-9 and TRBJ2-6; D is perhaps TRBD1 (5 bases). V gave up 2 bases and J gave up 2 bases, with 7 bases separating them. CDR3 size: 15 residues. The germline V gene encodes CDR1 SEHNR and CDR2 FQNEAQ (reference sequence). The CDR3 DNA follows: TGTGCCAGCAGCTTACAGGGTCCTGGGGCCAACGTCCTGACTTTC. The encoded protein is CASSLQGPGANVLTF. The entire variable domain, with the rest obtained from reference TRBV7-9 and TRBJ2-6, is as follows: DTGVSQNPRHKITKRGQNVTFRCDPISEHNRLYWYRQTLGQGPEFLTYFQNEAQLEKSRLLSDRFSAERPKGSFSTLEIQRTEQGDSAMYLCASSLQGPGANVLTFGAGSRLTVL.

The rearrangement links TRBV18 to TRBJ1-2; D ambiguous. V shed 6 bases and J shed 5 bases, with 16 bases lying between them. The CDR3 is 14 amino acids. CDR1 and CDR2 from the germline V gene are KGHSH and LQKENI. The CDR3 spells CASSLGSHGYGYTF. Written as DNA, the CDR3 is TGTGCCAGCTCCCTCGGGTCCCACGGATATGGCTACACCTTC.

This clone was detected a few times. The chain employs TRBV5-6 and TRBJ2-1; no definite D call. Germline CDR1 reads SGHDT; CDR2 reads YYEEEE. V was trimmed by 4 bases and J by 4 bases, leaving 3 bases between them. CDR3 size: 11 residues. CDR3 DNA sequence: TGTGCCAGCAGCCAATACAATGAGCAGTTCTTC. Amino acids: CASSQYNEQFF.

The chain uses TRBV4-2 and TRBJ2-1, with D possibly matching TRBD2 (6 bases). This CDR3 spans 16 amino acids. V was clipped by 1 base and J by 5 bases, with 15 bases between them. Per the germline V gene, CDR1 is LGHNA and CDR2 is YNFKEQ. In DNA form, the CDR3 reads TGTGCCAGCAGCCAAGGTGGCGGGGAGCTGGACAATGAGCAGTTCTTC. Encoded protein: CASSQGGGELDNEQFF.

The J gene is TRBJ1-6, the V gene TRBV7-9; 7 bases fit TRBD1. Germline CDR1 is SEHNR and CDR2 is FQNEAQ (reference sequence). The CDR3 loop spans 14 amino acids. The V gene end was trimmed by 6 bases and the J gene end by 6 bases; junction bases not matched to a gene: 5. The CDR3 loop is CASSRGQVNSPLHF. For the CDR3, the DNA is TGTGCCAGCAGTCGCGGACAGGTTAATTCACCCCTCCACTTT.

This clone turned up a few times. The junction departs from the called germline gene at one end, perhaps through a read error. This chain joins TRBV7-9 and TRBJ2-7, with 8 bases identical to TRBD1. Germline V gives CDR1 SEHNR, CDR2 FQNEAQ (reference sequence). This CDR3 spans 11 amino acids. The CDR3 loop is CASSQPGQVWF. The CDR3 DNA sequence: TGTGCCAGCAGCCAGCCGGGACAGGTGTGGTTC.

This chain uses TRBV19 with TRBJ2-5; TRBD2 matches 8 bases. The J call is in doubt because the DNA end fits TRBJ2-7 better. Germline V lookup: CDR1 LNHDA, CDR2 SQIVND (reference sequence). The length of the CDR3 is 14 residues. Written as DNA, the CDR3 is TGTGCCAGTAAACTTGCGGGGGGAGGACACGAGCAGTACTTC. This encodes CASKLAGGGHEQYF.

The chain couples TRBV27 to TRBJ2-3; tentative D call: TRBD1 (6 bases). Trimming removed 5 bases from V and 4 bases from J, with 13 bases in between. Germline V lookup: CDR1 MNHEY, CDR2 SMNVEV (reference sequence). The CDR3 has 14 residues. The CDR3 DNA is TGTGCCAGCAGTCCTCGGACAGTAGCAGATACGCAGTATTTT. As protein: CASSPRTVADTQYF.

Ten or more counts support this clone. Other nucleotide sequences from this sample produce the same CDR3. The CDR3 DNA reads as TGCGCCAGCAGCCAAGGGACAGGGAAACAAGAGACCCAGTACTTC. The encoded protein is CASSQGTGKQETQYF. This chain uses TRBV4-3 with TRBJ2-5, with TRBD1 identical over 8 bases. J was trimmed by 2 bases and V by 1 base; bases with no gene match: 3. Germline loops: CDR1 LGHNA, CDR2 YSLEER. The CDR3 is 15 amino acids.

The gene calls are TRBV19 and TRBJ1-4; the match to TRBD1 covers 7 bases. The germline gives CDR1 LNHDA, CDR2 SQIVND (reference sequence). With 7 bases clipped from V and 5 bases from J, the junction kept 7 bases outside the gene matches. This CDR3 has 14 residues. The DNA for the CDR3 is TGTGCCAGTACATCCGGGACAGCGAATGAAAAACTGTTTTTT. The encoded protein is CASTSGTANEKLFF.

CDR3 in amino acids: CASSPNNSPLHF. Here the CDR3 DNA reads TGTGCCAGCAGCCCCAATAATTCACCCCTCCACTTT. The chain carries TRBV7-9 and TRBJ1-6; no firm D call. Germline V CDR1 and CDR2: SEHNR, FQNEAQ (reference sequence). The CDR3 extends over 12 amino acids. Trimming left V 5 bases short and J 5 bases short, with 4 bases between.

This clone was observed a handful of times. CDR3 loop: CASSLKGQGYYEQYF. The CDR3 bases are TGTGCCAGCAGCTTAAAGGGACAGGGGTACTACGAGCAGTACTTC. The chain employs TRBV11-2 and TRBJ2-7; 10 bases match TRBD1. CDR1 and CDR2 from the germline V gene are SGHAT and FQNNGV. V lost 2 bases and J lost 3; bases outside the gene matches: 4. The CDR3 is 15 residues long.

The rearrangement joins TRBV25-1 to TRBJ2-3; D unresolved. From germline, CDR1 is MGHDK and CDR2 SYGVNS. The CDR3 has 13 amino acids. V lost 4 bases and J 5 bases, leaving 10 bases between the germline ends. The CDR3 reads CASSVTSEDTQYF. DNA of the CDR3: TGTGCCAGCAGTGTGACATCGGAAGATACGCAGTATTTT.

This clone was detected only a few times. V usage is TRBV25-1 and J usage is TRBJ2-2; D is possibly TRBD1 (5 bases). The CDR3 spans 14 residues. CDR1 MGHDK and CDR2 SYGVNS come from the germline V gene. V was cut by 2 bases and J by 6 bases, with 10 bases left in between. The CDR3 DNA reads as TGTGCCAGCAGTGAACTAAGGGGCGCCGGGGAGCTGTTTTTT. It specifies CASSELRGAGELFF.

The chain recombines TRBV7-9 with TRBJ2-1; 7 bases match TRBD1. The V segment lost 1 base and the J segment 16 bases; nucleotides outside the gene matches: 10. Germline lookup yields CDR1 SEHNR and CDR2 FQNEAQ (reference sequence). This CDR3 contains 13 residues. This chain's CDR3 is CASSLGQGDWVFF. The CDR3 DNA is TGTGCCAGCAGCTTAGGACAGGGTGACTGGGTTTTCTTC.

This clone appeared a few times. V gene TRBV28 combines with J gene TRBJ2-5; 9 bases line up with TRBD1. Germline V gene data show CDR1 as MDHEN and CDR2 as SYDVKM. The J segment lost 5 bases and the V segment lost 5 bases, leaving 12 bases of the junction unmatched. The CDR3 runs 16 residues. This CDR3 is CASSGTGQGFGETQYF. CDR3 sequence (DNA): TGTGCCAGCAGTGGGACGGGACAGGGCTTCGGCGAGACCCAGTACTTC.

This clone was seen repeatedly, ten times or more. V usage is TRBV27 and J usage is TRBJ2-2; 9 positions agree with TRBD1. CDR3 length: 16 amino acids. V was clipped by 5 bases and J by 7 bases; unmatched bases: 11. Germline assignment: CDR1 MNHEY and CDR2 SMNVEV (reference sequence). The CDR3 sequence: CASSRQGQGGIGELFF. CDR3 DNA sequence: TGTGCCAGCAGTCGGCAGGGACAGGGAGGGATCGGGGAGCTGTTTTTT.